This T cell receptor beta chain was sequenced during a study of blood T cell repertoires in COVID-19. Looking at the study overall: T cells, B-cell-depleted T cells, or PBMCs supplied cDNA or gDNA.

In the study's own analysis: Amplifying reference gene primers gave estimates of nucleated cell counts. Sequencing was performed with immunoSEQ multiplex PCR; in TCRdb, only in-frame clones are kept and a portion is missing. V, J and clone size were drawn from that table, and D and trimming were deduced from the DNA. The sample yields under 150,000 clones, roughly 73% seen once. CDR3 size: 13 residues. The V and J ends lost 2 bases and 2 bases respectively, with 7 bases between them. Per germline, CDR1 SGHDT and CDR2 YYEEEE. The source material was peripheral blood. The J gene is TRBJ1-2, the V gene TRBV5-6; D gene uncertain. This TCR derives from a woman in her forties or fifties with active or convalescent COVID-19. CDR3 sequence (DNA): TGTGCCAGCAGCTTATCGGGGAACTATGGCTACACCTTC. Protein: CASSLSGNYGYTF.